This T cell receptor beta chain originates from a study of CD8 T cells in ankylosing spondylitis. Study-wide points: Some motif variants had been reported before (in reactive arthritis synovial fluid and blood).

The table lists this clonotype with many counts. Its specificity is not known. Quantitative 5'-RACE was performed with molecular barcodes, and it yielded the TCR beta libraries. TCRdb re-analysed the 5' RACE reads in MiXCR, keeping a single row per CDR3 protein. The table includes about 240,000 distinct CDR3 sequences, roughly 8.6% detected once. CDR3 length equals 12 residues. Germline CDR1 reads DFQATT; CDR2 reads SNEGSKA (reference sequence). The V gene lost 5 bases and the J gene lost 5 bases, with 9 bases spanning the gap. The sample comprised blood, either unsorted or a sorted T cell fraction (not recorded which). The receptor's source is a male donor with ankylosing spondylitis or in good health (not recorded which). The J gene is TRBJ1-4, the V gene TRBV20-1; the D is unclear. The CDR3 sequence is CSARLRNEKLFF. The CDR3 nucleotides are TGCAGTGCTCGCTTGCGGAATGAAAAACTGTTTTTT.